These T cell receptor beta chains were read from a single sample in a study of technical replicates of blood from a few donors. Here immunoSEQ multiplex PCR was the method, and the copy in TCRdb shows in-frame clones only, minus some. This sample yields some 84,000 clones, of which 91% are seen a single time; about 0.4% belongs to the top ten. The sample was T cells isolated from PBMCs. The source of these receptors is a human donor in good health. CDR3s include the opening cysteine and the closing phenylalanine or tryptophan. The D gene is left open where the match is weak. A row's size may be missing; if present it is once, few, many or a size class.

size	V	J	D	CDR3	DNA
-	TRBV7-9	TRBJ2-7	TRBD2	CASSTGPGAGVYEQYF	TGTGCCAGCAGCACCGGTCCGGGAGCGGGGGTCTACGAGCAGTACTTC
-	TRBV6-5	TRBJ2-1	-	CASSLMNEQFF	TGTGCCAGCAGTTTAATGAATGAGCAGTTCTTC
-	TRBV27	TRBJ1-1	-	CASTSIQTVNTEAFF	TGTGCCAGCACGTCAATCCAGACAGTGAACACTGAAGCTTTCTTT
-	TRBV6-1	TRBJ2-1	TRBD1	CASSEAPIRTGRYNEQFF	TGTGCCAGCAGTGAAGCACCGATTCGGACAGGGAGGTACAATGAGCAGTTCTTC
-	TRBV9	TRBJ2-7	TRBD1	CASSEGAATNTYEQYF	TGTGCCAGCAGCGAGGGGGCGGCTACCAATACCTACGAGCAGTACTTC
-	TRBV5-1	TRBJ2-1	TRBD1	CASSSTGGAYEQFF	TGCGCCAGCAGCTCGACAGGGGGCGCGTATGAGCAGTTCTTC
-	TRBV10-2	TRBJ2-1	-	CASTGERDNEQFF	TGCGCCAGCACGGGGGAGAGGGACAATGAGCAGTTCTTC
-	TRBV11-3	TRBJ1-1	-	CASSFQQGRAFF	TGTGCCAGCAGCTTTCAACAGGGCAGGGCTTTCTTT
-	TRBV5-1	TRBJ2-2	-	CASSLGEIGVGRTGELFF	TGCGCCAGCAGCTTGGGTGAGATCGGGGTTGGTCGCACCGGGGAGCTGTTTTTT
-	TRBV6-5	TRBJ1-2	TRBD1	CASSSHSLTGRNGYTF	TGTGCCAGCAGTTCCCACTCGTTGACAGGGCGTAATGGCTACACCTTC
once	TRBV4-3	TRBJ2-2	TRBD2	CASTWGLAGENTGELFF	TGCGCCAGCACCTGGGGACTAGCGGGAGAGAACACCGGGGAGCTGTTTTTT
-	TRBV2	TRBJ1-1	-	CASSANIGGTEAFF	TGTGCCAGCAGTGCTAATATAGGGGGAACTGAAGCTTTCTTT
-	TRBV7-9	TRBJ1-3	-	CASSSTTMTGGNTIYF	TGTGCCAGCAGCTCTACCACAATGACAGGTGGAAACACCATATATTTT
-	TRBV2	TRBJ2-3	-	CASSRNGRSDTQYF	TGTGCCAGCTCACGTAACGGGAGATCAGATACGCAGTATTTT
-	TRBV28	TRBJ2-7	-	CASSSTGSGSYEQYF	TGTGCCAGCAGCTCGACAGGGAGCGGGTCCTACGAGCAGTACTTC
-	TRBV5-4	TRBJ2-2	-	CASSPPGDLGELFF	TGTGCCAGCAGCCCGCCAGGGGATCTCGGGGAGCTGTTTTTT
-	TRBV5-6	TRBJ1-2	-	CASSADYGYTF	TGTGCCAGCAGCGCAGACTATGGCTACACCTTC
-	TRBV29-1	TRBJ1-3	TRBD1	CSVLRQGGGNTIYF	TGCAGCGTTCTAAGACAGGGAGGTGGAAACACCATATATTTT
-	TRBV7-3	TRBJ2-1	-	CASSLAASSYNEQFF	TGTGCCAGCAGTTTAGCGGCCAGCTCCTACAATGAGCAGTTCTTC
-	TRBV29-1	TRBJ2-7	TRBD2	CSVGGTSGYEQYF	TGCAGCGTGGGGGGGACTAGCGGCTACGAGCAGTACTTC
-	TRBV9	TRBJ1-2	TRBD1	CASTQGAKYGYTF	TGTGCCAGCACGCAGGGGGCGAAGTATGGCTACACCTTC
-	TRBV18	TRBJ1-1	-	CASSPGVTEAFF	TGTGCCAGCTCGCCCGGTGTAACTGAAGCTTTCTTT
-	TRBV2	TRBJ2-2	TRBD2	CASLAGASGELFF	TGTGCCAGCTTAGCGGGAGCATCCGGGGAGCTGTTTTTT
once	TRBV2	TRBJ1-5	-	CASRRTVNQPQHF	TGTGCCAGCAGGCGGACAGTAAATCAGCCCCAGCATTTT
-	TRBV28	TRBJ1-1	-	CASRPSVEATEAFF	TGTGCCAGCAGGCCTTCAGTGGAAGCGACTGAAGCTTTCTTT
-	TRBV7-3	TRBJ1-2	TRBD1	CASSFYPGQEEGYTF	TGTGCCAGCAGCTTCTACCCGGGACAGGAGGAAGGCTACACCTTC
-	TRBV6-5	TRBJ2-1	-	CASSYSRGTGEQFF	TGTGCCAGCAGTTACTCCAGGGGTACTGGAGAGCAGTTCTTC
-	TRBV19	TRBJ2-7	-	CASSIDGASYEQYF	TGTGCCAGTAGTATTGATGGGGCTTCCTACGAGCAGTACTTC
-	TRBV23-1	TRBJ2-2	-	CASSQYRGKGELFF	TGCGCCAGCAGTCAATATAGGGGAAAGGGGGAGCTGTTTTTT
-	TRBV29-1	TRBJ2-2	TRBD1	CSVRTGRDTGELFF	TGCAGCGTTAGGACAGGGCGAGACACCGGGGAGCTGTTTTTT
-	TRBV7-2	TRBJ2-4	-	CASSSIPKNIQYF	TGTGCCAGCAGCTCCATCCCCAAAAACATTCAGTACTTC
-	TRBV9	TRBJ2-3	-	CASSVGRSTDTQYF	TGTGCCAGCAGCGTAGGGAGGAGCACAGATACGCAGTATTTT
-	TRBV10-3	TRBJ2-1	TRBD2	CAISDLTSGRTVSYNEQFF	TGTGCCATCAGTGACCTGACTAGCGGGAGGACCGTGTCCTACAATGAGCAGTTCTTC
-	TRBV19	TRBJ1-3	-	CASRAASGNTIYF	TGTGCCAGCCGAGCGGCCTCTGGAAACACCATATATTTT
few	TRBV5-6	TRBJ2-2	-	CASSLFFGGLAGQAGELFF	TGTGCCAGCAGCTTGTTTTTCGGCGGGCTAGCGGGACAGGCCGGGGAGCTGTTTTTT
once	TRBV28	TRBJ2-7	TRBD1	CASSFTGGMYEQYF	TGTGCCAGCAGTTTTACAGGGGGCATGTACGAGCAGTACTTC
-	TRBV19	TRBJ1-5	-	CASSVLKGKDQPQHF	TGTGCCAGTAGTGTACTCAAGGGGAAGGATCAGCCCCAGCATTTT
-	TRBV20-1	TRBJ2-1	-	CSAGSEFF	TGCAGTGCGGGCTCCGAGTTCTTC
-	TRBV30	TRBJ1-1	-	CAWSAGFAEAFF	TGTGCCTGGAGTGCAGGGTTTGCCGAAGCTTTCTTT
-	TRBV15	TRBJ2-2	-	CATRAGASSGELFF	TGTGCCACCAGAGCAGGGGCCTCATCCGGGGAGCTGTTTTTT
-	TRBV4-1	TRBJ1-2	-	CASSQVSLYGYTF	TGCGCCAGCAGCCAAGTATCCTTGTATGGCTACACCTTC